This T cell receptor (beta chain) originates from a study of CD8 T cells in ankylosing spondylitis. Quantitative 5'-RACE was performed with molecular barcodes, and it yielded the TCR beta libraries. TCRdb ran MiXCR on the 5' RACE reads and lists one entry per CDR3 protein. The sample contains 200,000 to 300,000 distinct CDR3 sequences, about 11% of which appear only once. Regarding the study as a whole: One TCR beta motif, made up of eight highly homologous variants, appeared characteristic of ankylosing spondylitis blood.

This clonotype has more than one count but fewer than ten. No antigen is known for it. The sequence was collected from a male donor with ankylosing spondylitis or in good health (not recorded which). Material: blood, either unsorted or a sorted T cell fraction (not recorded which).

The DNA for the CDR3 is TGTGCCAGCAGCCGGGGTAACGGGAACACTGAAGCTTTCTTT. Translating it yields CASSRGNGNTEAFF. This chain connects TRBV3-1 to TRBJ1-1; D uncertain. V lost 4 bases and J lost 1, with 10 bases in between. Germline V gives CDR1 LGHDT, CDR2 YNNKEL (reference sequence). The length of the CDR3 is 14 residues.